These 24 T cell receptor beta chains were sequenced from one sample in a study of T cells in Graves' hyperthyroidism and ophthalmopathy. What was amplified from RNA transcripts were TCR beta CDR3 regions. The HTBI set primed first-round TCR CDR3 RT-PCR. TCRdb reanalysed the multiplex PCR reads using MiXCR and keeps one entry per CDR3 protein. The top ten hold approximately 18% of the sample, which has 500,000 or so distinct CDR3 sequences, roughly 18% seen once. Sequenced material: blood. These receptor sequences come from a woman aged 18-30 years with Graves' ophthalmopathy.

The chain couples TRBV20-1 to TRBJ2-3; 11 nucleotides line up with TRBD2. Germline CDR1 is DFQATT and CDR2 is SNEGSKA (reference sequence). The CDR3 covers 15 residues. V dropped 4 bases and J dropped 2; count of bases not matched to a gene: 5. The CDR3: CSATISGGDTDTQYF. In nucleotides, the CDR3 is TGCAGTGCTACCATTAGCGGGGGGGACACAGATACGCAGTATTTT.

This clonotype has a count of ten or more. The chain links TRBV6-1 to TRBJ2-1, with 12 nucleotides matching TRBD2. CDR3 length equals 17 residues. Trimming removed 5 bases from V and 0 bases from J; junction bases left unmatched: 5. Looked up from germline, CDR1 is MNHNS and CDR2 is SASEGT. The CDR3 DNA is TGTGCCAGCAGTCAACTAGCGGGAGGCCTCTCCTACAATGAGCAGTTCTTC. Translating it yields CASSQLAGGLSYNEQFF.

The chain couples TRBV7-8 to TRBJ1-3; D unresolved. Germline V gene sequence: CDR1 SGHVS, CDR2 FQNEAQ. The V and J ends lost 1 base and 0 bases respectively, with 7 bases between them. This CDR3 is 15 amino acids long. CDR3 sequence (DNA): TGTGCCAGCAGCTTAGTCATGAGCTCTGGAAACACCATATATTTT. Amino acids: CASSLVMSSGNTIYF. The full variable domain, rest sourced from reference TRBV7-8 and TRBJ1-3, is GAGVSQSPRYKVAKRGQDVALRCDPISGHVSLFWYQQALGQGPEFLTYFQNEAQLDKSGLPSDRFFAERPEGSVSTLKIQRTQQEDSAVYLCASSLVMSSGNTIYFGEGSWLTVV.

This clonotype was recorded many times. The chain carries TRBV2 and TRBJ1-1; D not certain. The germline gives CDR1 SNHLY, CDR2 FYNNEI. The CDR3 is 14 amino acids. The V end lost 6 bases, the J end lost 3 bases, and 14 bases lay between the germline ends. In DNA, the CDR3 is TGTGCCAGCAGAACCCCTATTTGGGACACTGAAGCTTTCTTT. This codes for CASRTPIWDTEAFF.

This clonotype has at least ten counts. The CDR3 loop reads CASRTAGTRGSYNEQFF. CDR3 in DNA: TGTGCCAGCAGGACCGCCGGGACTAGAGGCTCCTACAATGAGCAGTTCTTC. V and J are TRBV28 and TRBJ2-1; 8 nucleotides align to TRBD2. Germline trimming cut 6 bases from V and 0 bases from J; bases unmatched to any gene: 10. This CDR3 spans 17 amino acids. Germline values: CDR1 MDHEN, CDR2 SYDVKM.

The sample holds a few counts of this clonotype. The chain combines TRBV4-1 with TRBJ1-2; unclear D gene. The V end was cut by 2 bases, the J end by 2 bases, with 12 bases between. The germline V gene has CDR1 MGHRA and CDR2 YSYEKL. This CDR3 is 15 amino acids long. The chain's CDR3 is CASSQWSRRNYGYTF. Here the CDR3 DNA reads TGCGCCAGCAGCCAATGGTCAAGGAGAAACTATGGCTACACCTTC.

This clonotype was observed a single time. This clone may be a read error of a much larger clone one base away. The CDR3 DNA reads as TGTGCCAGCAGCCCTCGGACAGGGAAGAGCGAGCAGTACTTC. It yields the protein CASSPRTGKSEQYF. The chain is built from TRBV7-9 and TRBJ2-7, with 8 positions matching TRBD1. The CDR3 covers 14 residues. With 5 bases clipped from V and 6 bases from J, the junction kept 9 bases outside the gene matches. Germline V gene data show CDR1 as SEHNR and CDR2 as FQNEAQ (reference sequence).

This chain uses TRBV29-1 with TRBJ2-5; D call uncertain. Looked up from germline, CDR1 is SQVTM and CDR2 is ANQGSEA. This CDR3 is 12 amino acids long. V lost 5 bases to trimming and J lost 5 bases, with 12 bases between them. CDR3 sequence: CSVSINDETQYF. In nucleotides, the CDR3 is TGCAGCGTTTCAATCAACGACGAGACCCAGTACTTC.

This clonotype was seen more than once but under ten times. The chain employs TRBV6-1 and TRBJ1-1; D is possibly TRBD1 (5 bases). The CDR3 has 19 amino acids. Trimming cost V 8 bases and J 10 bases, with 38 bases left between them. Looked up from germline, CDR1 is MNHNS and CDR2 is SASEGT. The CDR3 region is CASGRIGAIGESPPKGAFF. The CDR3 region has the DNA TGTGCCAGCGGACGGATCGGGGCGATTGGGGAATCACCCCCCAAGGGAGCTTTCTTT.

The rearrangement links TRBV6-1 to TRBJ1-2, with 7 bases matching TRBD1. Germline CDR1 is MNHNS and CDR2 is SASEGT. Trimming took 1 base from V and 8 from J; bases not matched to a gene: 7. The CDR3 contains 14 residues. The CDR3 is CASSEETGLRGYTF. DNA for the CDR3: TGTGCCAGCAGTGAAGAGACAGGGCTGCGCGGCTACACCTTC.

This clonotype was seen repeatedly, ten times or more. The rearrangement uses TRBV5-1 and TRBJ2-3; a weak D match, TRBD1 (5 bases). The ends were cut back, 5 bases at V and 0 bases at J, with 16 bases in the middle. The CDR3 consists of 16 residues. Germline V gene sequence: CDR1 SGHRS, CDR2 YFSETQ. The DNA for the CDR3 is TGCGCCAGCAGTTCACCATACAGGACGAGCACAGATACGCAGTATTTT. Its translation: CASSSPYRTSTDTQYF.

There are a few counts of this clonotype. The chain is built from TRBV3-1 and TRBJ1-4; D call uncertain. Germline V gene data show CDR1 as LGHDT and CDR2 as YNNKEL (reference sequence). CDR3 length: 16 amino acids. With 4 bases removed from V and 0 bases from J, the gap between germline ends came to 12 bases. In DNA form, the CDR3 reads TGTGCCAGCAGCCCCTCTCTCCAGGCAACTAATGAAAAACTGTTTTTT. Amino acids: CASSPSLQATNEKLFF.

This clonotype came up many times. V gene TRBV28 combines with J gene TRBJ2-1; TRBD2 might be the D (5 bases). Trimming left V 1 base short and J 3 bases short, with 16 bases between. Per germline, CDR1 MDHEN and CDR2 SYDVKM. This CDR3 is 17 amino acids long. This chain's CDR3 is CASSLLGLAEIYNEQFF. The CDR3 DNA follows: TGTGCCAGCAGTTTATTAGGTCTAGCCGAAATCTACAATGAGCAGTTCTTC.

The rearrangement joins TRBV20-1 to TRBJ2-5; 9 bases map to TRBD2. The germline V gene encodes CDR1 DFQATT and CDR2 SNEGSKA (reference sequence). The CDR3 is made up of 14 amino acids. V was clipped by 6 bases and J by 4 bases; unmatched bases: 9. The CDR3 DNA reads TGCAGTGCCCAAATGCTAGCGGGAACAGAGACCCAGTACTTC. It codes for CSAQMLAGTETQYF.

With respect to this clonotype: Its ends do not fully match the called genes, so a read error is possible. Here the CDR3 reads CANSPRGGSVGELFF. For the CDR3, the DNA is TGTGCCAACAGCCCGAGAGGTGGTTCCGTCGGGGAGCTGTTTTTT. The chain employs TRBV11-2 and TRBJ2-2; D not certain. The CDR3 totals 15 residues. Germline V CDR1 and CDR2: SGHAT, FQNNGV.

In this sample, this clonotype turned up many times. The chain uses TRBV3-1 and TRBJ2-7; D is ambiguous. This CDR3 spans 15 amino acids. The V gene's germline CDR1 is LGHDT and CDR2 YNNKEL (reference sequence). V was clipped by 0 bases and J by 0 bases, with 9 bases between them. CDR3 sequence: CASSQDSAGSYEQYF. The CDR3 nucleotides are TGTGCCAGCAGCCAAGATTCGGCAGGCTCCTACGAGCAGTACTTC.

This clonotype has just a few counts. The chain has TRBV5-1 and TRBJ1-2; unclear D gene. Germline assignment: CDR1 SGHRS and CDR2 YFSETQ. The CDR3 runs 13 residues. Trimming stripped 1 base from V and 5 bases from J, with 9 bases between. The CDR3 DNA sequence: TGCGCCAGCAGCTTGTTGGGTGAATATGGCTACACCTTC. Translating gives CASSLLGEYGYTF.

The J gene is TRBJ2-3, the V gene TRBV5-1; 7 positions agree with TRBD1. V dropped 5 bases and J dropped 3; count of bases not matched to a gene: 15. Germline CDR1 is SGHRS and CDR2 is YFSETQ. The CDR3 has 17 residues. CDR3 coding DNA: TGCGCCAGCAGTCGACAGGGCTCCAGCTCAAGGACAGATACGCAGTATTTT. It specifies CASSRQGSSSRTDTQYF. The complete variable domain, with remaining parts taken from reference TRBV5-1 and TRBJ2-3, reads KAGVTQTPRYLIKTRGQQVTLSCSPISGHRSVSWYQQTPGQGLQFLFEYFSETQRNKGNFPGRFSGRQFSNSRSEMNVSTLELGDSALYLCASSRQGSSSRTDTQYFGPGTRLTVL.

The CDR3 reads CASNPGQVGSPLHF. CDR3 bases: TGTGCCAGTAATCCGGGACAGGTCGGTTCACCCCTCCACTTT. The gene calls are TRBV19 and TRBJ1-6, with 8 bases lining up with TRBD1. Trimming took 7 bases from V and 9 from J; bases not matched to a gene: 8. The CDR3 consists of 14 residues. Germline V gives CDR1 LNHDA, CDR2 SQIVND (reference sequence).

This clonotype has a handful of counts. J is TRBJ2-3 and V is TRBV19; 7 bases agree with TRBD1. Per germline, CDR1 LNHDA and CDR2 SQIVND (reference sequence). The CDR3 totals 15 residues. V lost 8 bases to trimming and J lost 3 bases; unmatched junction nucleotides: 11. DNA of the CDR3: TGTGCCAGTGCCCCTTCTCAACAGGGGACAGATACGCAGTATTTT. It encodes CASAPSQQGTDTQYF.

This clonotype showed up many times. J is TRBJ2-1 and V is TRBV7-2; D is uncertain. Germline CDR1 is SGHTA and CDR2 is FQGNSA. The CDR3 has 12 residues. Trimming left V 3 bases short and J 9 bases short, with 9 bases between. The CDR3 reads CASSFSIGEQFF. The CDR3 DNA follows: TGTGCCAGCAGCTTTAGCATCGGTGAGCAGTTCTTC.

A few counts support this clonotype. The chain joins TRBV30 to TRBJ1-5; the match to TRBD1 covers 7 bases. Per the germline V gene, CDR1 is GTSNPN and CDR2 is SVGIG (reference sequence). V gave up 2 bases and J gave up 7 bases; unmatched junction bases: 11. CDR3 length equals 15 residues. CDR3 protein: CAWSSGQPGGQPQHF. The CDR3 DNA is TGTGCCTGGAGTTCGGGACAGCCTGGGGGGCAGCCCCAGCATTTT.

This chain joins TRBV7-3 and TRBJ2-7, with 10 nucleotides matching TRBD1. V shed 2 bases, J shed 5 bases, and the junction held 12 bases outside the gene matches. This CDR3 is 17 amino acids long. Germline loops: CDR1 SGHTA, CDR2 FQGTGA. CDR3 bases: TGTGCCAGCAGCTTATACCCGATCGGGACAGGGGTGGACGAGCAGTACTTC. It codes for CASSLYPIGTGVDEQYF.

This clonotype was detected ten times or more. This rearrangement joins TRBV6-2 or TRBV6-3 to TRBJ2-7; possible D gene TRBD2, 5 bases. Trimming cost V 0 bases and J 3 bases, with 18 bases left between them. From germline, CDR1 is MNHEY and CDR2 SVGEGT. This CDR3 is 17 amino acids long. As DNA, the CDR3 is TGTGCCAGCAGTTACTCGATCGGACTGACCCGGTTCTACGAGCAGTACTTC. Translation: CASSYSIGLTRFYEQYF.